The sequence of this TCR beta chain was determined in a study of blood T cells in healthy people across ages. The CDR3 consists of 13 residues. V shed 5 bases, J shed 6 bases, and the junction held 3 bases outside the gene matches. Germline V gene data show CDR1 as SEHNR and CDR2 as FQNEAQ (reference sequence). This clonotype was picked up a small number of times. The antigen is not known. Findings and caveats of the study: Using unsorted PBMCs precluded a conclusive naive versus antigen-experienced comparison. Per-million-T-cell TCR beta diversity fell roughly linearly with age.

The second PCR ran about 6 to 11 cycles with a sample-barcoded 5' primer and J-beta primers. MiXCR was run by TCRdb on the 5' RACE reads, yielding one entry per CDR3 protein. The sample contains 1,500,000 or so distinct CDR3 sequences, approximately 59% of which appear only once. Approximately 9.1 milliliters was the volume of peripheral blood drawn from each donor. Isolation yielded PBMCs, at least 6 million per sample, in every case. The source material was blood. The source is a young man in good health. The gene calls are TRBV7-9 and TRBJ1-2; the match to TRBD1 covers 10 bases. The CDR3 sequence is CASSPGQGDGYTF. The CDR3 DNA reads TGTGCCAGCAGCCCAGGACAGGGGGATGGCTACACCTTC.